This TCR beta chain was sequenced during a study of T cells after posttransplantation cyclophosphamide. Study results and limitations: After PTCy, TRB diversity resembled that of CNI/methotrexate controls. Blood and skin or GI T cell repertoires showed limited TRB overlap. Donor-recipient repertoire similarity was low at 1-2 months, rising over year one.

The related graft donor's blood sample was taken on the day of bone marrow donation. Remarks on this clone: Its antigen is still unknown.

Generated by immunoSEQ multiplex PCR, the TCRdb table keeps only in-frame clones and is missing some. There are some 66,000 clones in the sample; about 93% occur only once, and 2.5% to 3% lies in the top ten. Germline V CDR1 and CDR2: ENHRY, SYGVKD. Trimming shortened V by 2 bases and J by 8 bases, and 9 bases separated the two germline ends. The CDR3 spans 12 residues. Source material: PBMCs. This receptor was taken from a woman in her twenties or thirties in good health and a related stem cell transplant donor. This sequence joins TRBV10-3 and TRBJ1-1, with D possibly TRBD1 on 6 matching bases. The CDR3: CAISETGSEAFF. DNA of the CDR3: TGTGCCATCAGTGAGACAGGGTCGGAAGCTTTCTTT.